A selection of T cell receptor beta chains follows, all from one sample in a study of cytomegalovirus exposure and HLA in healthy donors. Profiling relied on immunoSEQ multiplex PCR, and the TCRdb table lists in-frame clones only, not all of them. This sample has about 160,000 clones; more than 70% occur once, and the top ten carry about 1.3%. The sequencing sample was made of PBMCs. The receptors originated from a man aged 55 to 69 in good health and CMV-seronegative. CDR3s include the opening cysteine and the closing phenylalanine or tryptophan. The D gene is left open where the match is weak. Clone size is given for some rows only: seen once, a few or many times, or a class if the clone is expanded.

size: .; J: TRBJ1-6; V: TRBV7-3; D: .; DNA: TGTGCCAGCAGCTCCACAGGGCCCCAATCACCCCTCCACTTT; CDR3: CASSSTGPQSPLHF
size: .; J: TRBJ2-1; V: TRBV10-3; D: TRBD1; DNA: TGTGCCACCGCTCCAACAGGGGGCGTCTACAATGAGCAGTTCTTC; CDR3: CATAPTGGVYNEQFF
size: .; J: TRBJ1-4; V: TRBV5-1; D: TRBD1; DNA: TGCGCCAGCAGTCCAGGGGGGCGGGATGAAAAACTGTTTTTT; CDR3: CASSPGGRDEKLFF
size: .; J: TRBJ1-2; V: TRBV9; D: TRBD1; DNA: TGTGCCAGCGGGGGGACAGGGAACGACTATGGCTACACCTTC; CDR3: CASGGTGNDYGYTF
size: .; J: TRBJ1-5; V: TRBV15; D: .; DNA: TGTGCCACCAGCCTAAGGGAGAATCAGCCCCAGCATTTT; CDR3: CATSLRENQPQHF
size: .; J: TRBJ2-2; V: TRBV5-1; D: .; DNA: TGCGCCAGCAGCTTGGACACAGTCACCGGGGAGCTGTTTTTT; CDR3: CASSLDTVTGELFF
size: .; J: TRBJ2-5; V: TRBV29-1; D: .; DNA: TGCAGCGTCCAAGGCGCAGGTCTCCAAGAGACCCAGTACTTC; CDR3: CSVQGAGLQETQYF
size: .; J: TRBJ2-7; V: TRBV7-3; D: .; DNA: TGTGCCAGCAGCTTCGGCGCTGAGGGTAACTACGAGCAGTACTTC; CDR3: CASSFGAEGNYEQYF
size: .; J: TRBJ2-6; V: TRBV5-1; D: .; DNA: TGCGCCAGCAGCCCTCAGAACTCTGGGGCCAACGTCCTGACTTTC; CDR3: CASSPQNSGANVLTF
size: .; J: TRBJ1-2; V: TRBV27; D: TRBD1; DNA: TGTGCCACCTGGGAAGCGGGACAGGGGGTGCGTGGCTACACCTTC; CDR3: CATWEAGQGVRGYTF
size: .; J: TRBJ2-6; V: TRBV5-4; D: .; DNA: TGTGCCAGCAGCCCGGGGGCCAACGTCCTGACTTTC; CDR3: CASSPGANVLTF
size: .; J: TRBJ2-5; V: TRBV7-2; D: .; DNA: TGTGCCAGCAGCTTTAGGAGGGGGGAGGGGGAAGAGACCCAGTACTTC; CDR3: CASSFRRGEGEETQYF
size: .; J: TRBJ2-1; V: TRBV6-4; D: .; DNA: TGTGCCAGCAGTGACGATGGCCTCAATGAGCAGTTCTTC; CDR3: CASSDDGLNEQFF
size: few; J: TRBJ2-7; V: TRBV7-2; D: .; DNA: TGTGCCAGCAGCTTAGATGAGCGAATCTCCTACGAGCAGTACTTC; CDR3: CASSLDERISYEQYF
size: few; J: TRBJ2-2; V: TRBV19; D: TRBD2; DNA: TGTGCCAGTAGCAAAGCGGGGGGCGCGGCCGGGGAGCTGTTTTTT; CDR3: CASSKAGGAAGELFF
size: .; J: TRBJ2-2; V: TRBV7-3; D: .; DNA: TGTGCCAGCAGCCGGACACCCCTGAACACCGGGGAGCTGTTTTTT; CDR3: CASSRTPLNTGELFF
size: .; J: TRBJ2-7; V: TRBV10-3; D: TRBD1; DNA: TGTGCCATCAAACAGGGGGGTCAAACTGGCGAGCAGTACTTC; CDR3: CAIKQGGQTGEQYF
size: .; J: TRBJ2-5; V: TRBV2; D: .; DNA: TGTGCCAGCACGGCAGGAAGGGAGACCCAGTACTTC; CDR3: CASTAGRETQYF
size: .; J: TRBJ1-2; V: TRBV5-4; D: TRBD1; DNA: TGTGCCAGCAGCCTCGGACAGGGAAACCTGGGCTATGGCTACACCTTC; CDR3: CASSLGQGNLGYGYTF
size: .; J: TRBJ2-7; V: TRBV27; D: .; DNA: TGTGCCAGCAGTACCCCTCGGGGGAGCTTCTACGAGCAGTACTTC; CDR3: CASSTPRGSFYEQYF
size: few; J: TRBJ2-1; V: TRBV4-1; D: TRBD2; DNA: TGCGCCAGCAGCCAAGTCGGGGGGGTTGCCTACAATGAGCAGTTCTTC; CDR3: CASSQVGGVAYNEQFF
size: .; J: TRBJ2-7; V: TRBV11-2; D: TRBD1; DNA: TGTGCCAGCAGCTCCCCTTTCGGACAGGGACCCTACGAGCAGTACTTC; CDR3: CASSSPFGQGPYEQYF
size: .; J: TRBJ2-1; V: TRBV7-2; D: .; DNA: TGTGCCAGCAGCGCAACAAGCTCCTACAATGAGCAGTTCTTC; CDR3: CASSATSSYNEQFF
size: .; J: TRBJ2-3; V: TRBV9; D: .; DNA: TGTGCCTCCCAGGCGACCCCCCGGCATAAGGATACGCAGTATTTT; CDR3: CASQATPRHKDTQYF
size: .; J: TRBJ1-1; V: TRBV5-4; D: .; DNA: TGTGCCAGCAGCTTCGGGGCCCGGACAGTCCTAGATACTGAAGCTTTCTTT; CDR3: CASSFGARTVLDTEAFF
size: .; J: TRBJ1-2; V: TRBV7-9; D: .; DNA: TGTGCCAGCAGCGCGGGGGTCTATGGCTACACCTTC; CDR3: CASSAGVYGYTF
size: .; J: TRBJ1-2; V: TRBV27; D: TRBD1; DNA: TGTGCCAGCAGCCGCCGGGACAGGGCCGTCTATGGCTACACCTTC; CDR3: CASSRRDRAVYGYTF